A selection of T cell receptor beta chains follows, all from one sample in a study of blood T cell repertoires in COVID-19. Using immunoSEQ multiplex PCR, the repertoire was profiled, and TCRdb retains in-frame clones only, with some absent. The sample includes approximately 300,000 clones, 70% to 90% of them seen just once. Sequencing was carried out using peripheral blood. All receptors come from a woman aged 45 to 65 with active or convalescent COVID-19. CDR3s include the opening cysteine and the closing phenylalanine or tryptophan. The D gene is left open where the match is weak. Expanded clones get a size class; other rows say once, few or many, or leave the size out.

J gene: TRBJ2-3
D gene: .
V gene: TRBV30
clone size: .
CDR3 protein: CAWSVQGGTDTQYF
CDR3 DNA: TGTGCCTGGAGTGTACAGGGAGGCACAGATACGCAGTATTTT

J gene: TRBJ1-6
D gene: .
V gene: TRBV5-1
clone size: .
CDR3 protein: CASSRTAANNSPLHF
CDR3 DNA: TGCGCCAGCAGTAGGACTGCAGCTAATAATTCACCCCTCCACTTT

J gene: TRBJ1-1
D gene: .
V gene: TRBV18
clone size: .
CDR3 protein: CASSQQGRLNTEAFF
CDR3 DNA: TGTGCCAGCTCACAGCAGGGGCGCCTGAACACTGAAGCTTTCTTT

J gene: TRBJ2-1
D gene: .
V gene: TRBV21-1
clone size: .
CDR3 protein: CASLGLAGLSSYNEQFF
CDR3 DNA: TGTGCCAGTCTAGGACTAGCGGGTTTAAGCTCCTACAATGAGCAGTTCTTC

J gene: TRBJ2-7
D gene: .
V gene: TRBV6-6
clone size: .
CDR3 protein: CASSLATRLSSYEQYF
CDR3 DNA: TGTGCCAGCAGTCTAGCGACTCGTCTCAGCTCCTACGAGCAGTACTTC

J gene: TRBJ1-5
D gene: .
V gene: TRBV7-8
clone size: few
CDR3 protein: CASSLGGGQTVTQHF
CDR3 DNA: TGTGCCAGCAGCTTAGGGGGAGGCCAGACCGTCACCCAGCATTTT

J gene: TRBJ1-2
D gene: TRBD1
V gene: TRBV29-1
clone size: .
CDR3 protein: CSCDRGRLGGYTF
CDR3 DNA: TGCAGCTGTGACAGGGGGCGCCTTGGTGGCTACACCTTC

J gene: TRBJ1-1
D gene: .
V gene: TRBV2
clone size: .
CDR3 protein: CASSEAGEGTEAFF
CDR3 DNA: TGTGCCAGCAGTGAGGCGGGAGAAGGCACTGAAGCTTTCTTT

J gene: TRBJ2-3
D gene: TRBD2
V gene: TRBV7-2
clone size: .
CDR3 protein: CASSKAPAGVTDTQYF
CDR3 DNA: TGTGCCAGCAGCAAAGCCCCAGCGGGAGTCACAGATACGCAGTATTTT

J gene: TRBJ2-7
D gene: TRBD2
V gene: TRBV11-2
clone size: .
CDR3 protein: CASARAGGSYEQYF
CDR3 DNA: TGTGCCAGCGCTAGAGCGGGGGGCTCCTACGAGCAGTACTTC

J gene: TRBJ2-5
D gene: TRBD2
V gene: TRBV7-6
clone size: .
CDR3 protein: CASSLGTRKTQYF
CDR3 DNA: TGTGCCAGCAGCCTCGGGACTAGAAAGACCCAGTACTTC

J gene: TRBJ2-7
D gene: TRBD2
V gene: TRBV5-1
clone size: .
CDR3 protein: CASSLALAGEGYEQYF
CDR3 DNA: TGCGCCAGCAGCTTGGCGCTAGCGGGAGAGGGTTACGAGCAGTACTTC

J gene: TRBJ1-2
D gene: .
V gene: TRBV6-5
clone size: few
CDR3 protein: CASSYSSGWANYGYTF
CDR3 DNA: TGTGCCAGCAGTTACTCATCAGGTTGGGCTAACTATGGCTACACCTTC

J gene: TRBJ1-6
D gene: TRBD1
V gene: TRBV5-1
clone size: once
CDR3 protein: CASSLRQGLGSPLHF
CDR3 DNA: TGCGCCAGCAGCCTCCGACAGGGGTTAGGGTCACCCCTCCACTTT

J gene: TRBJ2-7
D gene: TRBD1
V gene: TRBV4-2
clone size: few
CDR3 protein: CASSKTGLEKGYEQYF
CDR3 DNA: TGTGCCAGCAGCAAGACAGGGTTAGAGAAGGGCTACGAGCAGTACTTC

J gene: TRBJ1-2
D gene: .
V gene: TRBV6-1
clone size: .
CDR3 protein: CASSEALTPGYGYTF
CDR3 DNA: TGTGCCAGCAGTGAAGCGCTGACCCCGGGCTATGGCTACACCTTC

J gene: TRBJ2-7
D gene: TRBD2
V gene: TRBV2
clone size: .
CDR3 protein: CASSLAGGPYEQYF
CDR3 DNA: TGTGCCAGCAGTTTAGCGGGAGGGCCCTACGAGCAGTACTTC

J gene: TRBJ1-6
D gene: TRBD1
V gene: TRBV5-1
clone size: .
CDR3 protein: CASRWDRAPSPLHF
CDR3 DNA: TGCGCCAGCAGATGGGACAGGGCTCCTTCACCCCTCCACTTT

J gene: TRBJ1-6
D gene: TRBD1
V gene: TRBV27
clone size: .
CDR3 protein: CASSLSTGGGGTLHF
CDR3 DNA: TGTGCCAGCAGTTTATCAACAGGGGGGGGAGGGACCCTCCACTTT

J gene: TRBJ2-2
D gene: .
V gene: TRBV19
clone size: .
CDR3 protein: CASRVTGYTGELFF
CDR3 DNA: TGTGCCAGTAGGGTAACAGGATATACCGGGGAGCTGTTTTTT

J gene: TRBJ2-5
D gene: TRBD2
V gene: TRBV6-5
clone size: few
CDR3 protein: CASSRSGGEETQYF
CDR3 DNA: TGTGCCAGCAGCCGGAGCGGGGGGGAAGAGACCCAGTACTTC

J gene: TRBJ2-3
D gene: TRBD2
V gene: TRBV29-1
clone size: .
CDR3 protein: CSVEAGGPSTDTQYF
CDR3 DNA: TGCAGCGTTGAAGCGGGAGGGCCGAGCACAGATACGCAGTATTTT

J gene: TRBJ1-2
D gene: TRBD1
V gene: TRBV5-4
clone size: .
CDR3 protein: CASSSTGVEGYTF
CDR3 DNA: TGTGCCAGCAGCTCTACAGGGGTGGAGGGCTACACCTTC

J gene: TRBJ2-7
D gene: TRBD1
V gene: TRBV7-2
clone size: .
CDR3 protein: CASSSQGAGIDEQYF
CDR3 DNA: TGTGCCAGCAGCTCCCAGGGGGCAGGGATCGACGAGCAGTACTTC

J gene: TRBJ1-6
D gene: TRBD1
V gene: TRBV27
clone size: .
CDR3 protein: CASRAGGNSPLHF
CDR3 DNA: TGTGCCAGCAGGGCAGGGGGCAATTCACCCCTCCACTTT

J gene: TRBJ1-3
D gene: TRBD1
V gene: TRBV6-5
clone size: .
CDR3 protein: CASRTGGSGNTIYF
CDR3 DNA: TGTGCCAGCAGAACAGGGGGGTCGGGAAACACCATATATTTT

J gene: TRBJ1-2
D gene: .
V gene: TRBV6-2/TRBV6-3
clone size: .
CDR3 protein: CASSQGNYGYTF
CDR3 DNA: TGTGCCAGCAGTCAGGGCAACTATGGCTACACCTTC

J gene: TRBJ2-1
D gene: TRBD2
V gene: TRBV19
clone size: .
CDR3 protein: CASSRTSGKANEQFF
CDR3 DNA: TGTGCCAGTAGCCGAACTAGCGGGAAGGCGAATGAGCAGTTCTTC

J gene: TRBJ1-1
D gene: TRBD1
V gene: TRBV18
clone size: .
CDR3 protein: CASSPRQGAGGTEAFF
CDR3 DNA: TGTGCCAGCTCACCCCGACAGGGGGCAGGAGGCACTGAAGCTTTCTTT

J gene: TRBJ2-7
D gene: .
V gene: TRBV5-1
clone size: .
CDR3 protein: CASSLASGSYEQYF
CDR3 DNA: TGCGCCAGCAGCCTGGCCAGCGGCTCCTACGAGCAGTACTTC

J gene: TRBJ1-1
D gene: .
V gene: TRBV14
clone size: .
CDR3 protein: CASSQNMGGTEAFF
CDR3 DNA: TGTGCCAGCAGCCAAAACATGGGGGGCACTGAAGCTTTCTTT

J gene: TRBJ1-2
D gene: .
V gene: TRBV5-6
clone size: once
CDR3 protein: CASSLVPPQGPGYTF
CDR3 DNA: TGTGCCAGCAGCTTGGTTCCCCCGCAGGGCCCTGGCTACACCTTC

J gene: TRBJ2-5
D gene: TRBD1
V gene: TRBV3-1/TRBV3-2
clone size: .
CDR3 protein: CASSLWTGVETQYF
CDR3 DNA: TGTGCCAGCAGCCTCTGGACAGGGGTTGAGACCCAGTACTTC

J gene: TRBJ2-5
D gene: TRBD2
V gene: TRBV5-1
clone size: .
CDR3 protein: CASSLMASGRTQETQYF
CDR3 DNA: TGCGCCAGCAGCTTGATGGCTAGCGGGAGAACACAAGAGACCCAGTACTTC

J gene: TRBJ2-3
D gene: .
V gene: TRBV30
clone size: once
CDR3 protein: CAWSALATQYF
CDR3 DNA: TGTGCCTGGAGTGCCCTAGCTACGCAGTATTTT

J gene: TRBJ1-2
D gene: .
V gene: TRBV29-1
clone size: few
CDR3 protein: CSAKTQGYGYTF
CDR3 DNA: TGCAGCGCAAAAACCCAGGGCTATGGCTACACCTTC

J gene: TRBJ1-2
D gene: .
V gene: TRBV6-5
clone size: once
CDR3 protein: CASSYGTTYGYTF
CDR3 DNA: TGTGCCAGCAGTTACGGGACAACCTATGGCTACACCTTC

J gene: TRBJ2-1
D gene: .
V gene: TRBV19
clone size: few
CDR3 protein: CASTPWGESNEQFF
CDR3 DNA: TGTGCCAGTACCCCCTGGGGCGAATCCAATGAGCAGTTCTTC

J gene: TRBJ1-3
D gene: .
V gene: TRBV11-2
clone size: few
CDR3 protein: CASSLRGTGGNTIYF
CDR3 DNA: TGTGCCAGCAGCTTACGGGGGACGGGAGGAAACACCATATATTTT

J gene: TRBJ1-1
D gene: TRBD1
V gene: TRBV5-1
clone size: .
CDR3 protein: CASSSDRLNTEAFF
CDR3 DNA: TGCGCCAGCAGCTCGGACAGGTTGAACACTGAAGCTTTCTTT

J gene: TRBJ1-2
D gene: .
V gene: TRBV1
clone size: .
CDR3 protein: CTSSQRRAGKSYGYTF
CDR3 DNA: TGCACCAGCAGCCAGAGAAGGGCAGGGAAGAGCTATGGCTACACCTTC

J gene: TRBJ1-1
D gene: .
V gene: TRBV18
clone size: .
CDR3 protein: CASGGLRGNTEAFF
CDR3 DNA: TGTGCCAGCGGGGGCCTCAGGGGGAACACTGAAGCTTTCTTT

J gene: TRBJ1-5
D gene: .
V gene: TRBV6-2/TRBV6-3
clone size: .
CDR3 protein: CASSSVDGYNQPQHF
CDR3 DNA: TGTGCCAGCAGTTCCGTAGACGGGTACAATCAGCCCCAGCATTTT

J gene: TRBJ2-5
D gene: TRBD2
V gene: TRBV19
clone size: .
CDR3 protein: CASNPAGGLETQYF
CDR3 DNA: TGTGCCAGTAACCCGGCGGGGGGTCTAGAGACCCAGTACTTC

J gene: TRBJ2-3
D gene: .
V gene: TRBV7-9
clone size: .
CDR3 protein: CASSLMTMRFTDTQYF
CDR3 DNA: TGTGCCAGCAGCTTAATGACGATGAGGTTCACAGATACGCAGTATTTT

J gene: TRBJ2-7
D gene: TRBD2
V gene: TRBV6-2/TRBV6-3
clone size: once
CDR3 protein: CASSRGLLAGEYEQYF
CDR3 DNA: TGTGCCAGCAGCCGAGGCCTACTAGCGGGAGAGTACGAGCAGTACTTC

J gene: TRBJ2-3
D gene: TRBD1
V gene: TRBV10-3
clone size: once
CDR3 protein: CAIRGGAPDTQYF
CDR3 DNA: TGTGCCATCAGAGGGGGCGCCCCAGATACGCAGTATTTT

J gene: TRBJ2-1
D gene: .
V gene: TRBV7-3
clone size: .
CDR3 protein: CASSLQGYNEQFF
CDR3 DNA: TGTGCCAGCAGCCTTCAGGGGTACAATGAGCAGTTCTTC

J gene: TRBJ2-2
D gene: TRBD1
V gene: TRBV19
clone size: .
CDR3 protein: CASSTYDRAGELFF
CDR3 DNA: TGTGCCAGTAGTACTTACGACAGGGCCGGGGAGCTGTTTTTT

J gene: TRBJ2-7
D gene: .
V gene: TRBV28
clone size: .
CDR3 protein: CASRIDKAEQYF
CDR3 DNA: TGTGCCAGCAGGATTGACAAGGCCGAGCAGTACTTC

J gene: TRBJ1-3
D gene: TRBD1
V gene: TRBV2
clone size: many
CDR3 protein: CASTGQGRFSGNTIYF
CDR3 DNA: TGTGCCAGCACCGGACAGGGGAGATTCTCTGGAAACACCATATATTTT

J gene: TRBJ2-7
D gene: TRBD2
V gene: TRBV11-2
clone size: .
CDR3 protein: CASTPQGSGSLGKQYF
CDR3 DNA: TGTGCCAGCACCCCCCAAGGTAGCGGGAGTCTTGGTAAGCAGTACTTC

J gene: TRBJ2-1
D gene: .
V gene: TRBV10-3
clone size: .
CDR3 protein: CAISLSENEQFF
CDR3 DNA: TGTGCCATCAGTTTAAGCGAGAATGAGCAGTTCTTC